Here is one T cell receptor (beta chain) with its context. Its specificity is not known. The ends lost 1 base at V and 3 bases at J; junction bases unmatched: 4. The CDR3 extends over 17 amino acids. Germline lookup yields CDR1 PRHDT and CDR2 FYEKMQ (reference sequence). Vbeta (60) and Jbeta (13) primers were used in the PCR. Clones were sequenced by immunoSEQ multiplex PCR, and TCRdb holds only the in-frame ones, with some missing. Altogether about 130,000 clones are present, 75% to 85% being singletons, with the ten largest covering over 2.5%. This sample stems from a study of cytomegalovirus exposure and HLA in healthy donors. Findings and caveats of the study: Trimming of TCR beta V- and J-genes showed a link, identified in a later analysis, to a missense DCLRE1C variant.

This chain joins TRBV13 and TRBJ2-3, with 13 bases that match TRBD2. The sequencing input was PBMCs. The receptor was isolated from a male donor in good health and CMV-seronegative. In DNA, the CDR3 is TGTGCCAGCAGCTTAGCCCGGACTAGCGGGAGTACAGATACGCAGTATTTT. Encoded protein: CASSLARTSGSTDTQYF.